This TCR beta chain is drawn from a study of blood T cell repertoires in COVID-19. The overall study: PBMCs, B-cell-depleted T cells, or T cells were the source of the cDNA or gDNA that made up the material.

In the source study's methods: Counts of nucleated cells, estimated from reference gene primer amplification, were obtained. Produced via immunoSEQ multiplex PCR; TCRdb's table is partial and in-frame only. From that table come the V and J calls and clone size; the DNA was used to work out D and trimming. The repertoire holds 50,000 to 65,000 clones, with about 83% as singletons. This CDR3 comprises 13 residues. Per the germline V gene, CDR1 is SGHTA and CDR2 is FQGNSA. V was clipped by 1 base and J by 7 bases; unmatched bases: 1. The receptor was isolated from a human donor in a cohort sampled during active COVID-19. The sequencing input was peripheral blood. V gene TRBV7-2 combines with J gene TRBJ2-1; TRBD2 matches at 7 bases. The CDR3 DNA sequence: TGTGCCAGCAGCTTAGGGGGGGGGAATGAGCAGTTCTTC. It translates to CASSLGGGNEQFF. Together with reference TRBV7-2 and TRBJ2-1, the CDR3 gives the full variable domain: GAGVSQSPSNKVTEKGKDVELRCDPISGHTALYWYRQSLGQGLEFLIYFQGNSAPDKSGLPSDRFSAERTGGSVSTLTIQRTQQEDSAVYLCASSLGGGNEQFFGPGTRLTVL.